This T cell receptor (beta chain) was identified during a study of blood T cell repertoires in COVID-19. For the study at large: The United States, Italy and Spain provided the acute and convalescent COVID-19 samples. The cDNA or gDNA used as material had been derived from T cells, B-cell-depleted T cells, or PBMCs.

The V gene's germline CDR1 is KGHSH and CDR2 LQKENI. CDR3 length: 13 residues. Deletions cut 0 bases from V and 2 bases from J, with 3 bases between. Original processing methods: By means of reference gene primer amplification, nucleated cell counts were estimated. The table came from immunoSEQ multiplex PCR; TCRdb's copy has only in-frame clones and leaves some out. V, J and clone size are those of that table, while D and trimming were read from the DNA. This table has fewer than 250,000 clones, approximately 87% appearing once. The chain is built from TRBV18 and TRBJ2-3; D remains unclear. The sequencing input was peripheral blood. The TCR comes from a woman in her 70s with active or convalescent COVID-19. The DNA of the CDR3 is TGTGCCAGCTCACCACCTATCACAGATACGCAGTATTTT. The encoded protein is CASSPPITDTQYF.